One and the same sample provided the 19 T cell receptor beta chains below, sequenced in a study of patients and donors after allogeneic stem cell transplantation. TCRdb reanalysed the RT-PCR reads using MiXCR and keeps one entry per CDR3 protein. The repertoire consists of approximately 170,000 distinct CDR3 sequences, with 30% occurring once and the leading ten covering around 3.2%. The sequenced material came from blood, either unsorted or a sorted T cell fraction (not recorded which). The receptors were sampled from a human donor who was either an allogeneic HSCT recipient or a stem cell or donor lymphocyte infusion donor (not recorded which). It is not recorded whose cells these are; they may come from a transplant donor.

The chain joins TRBV28 to TRBJ1-3, with D unclear. V was cut by 5 bases and J by 0 bases, with 11 bases left in between. Looked up from germline, CDR1 is MDHEN and CDR2 is SYDVKM. The CDR3 is 15 amino acids. In nucleotides, the CDR3 is TGTGCCAGCAGTCCTGGCTCCTTCTCTGGAAACACCATATATTTT. Its translation is CASSPGSFSGNTIYF. The full variable domain, its missing parts supplied by reference TRBV28 and TRBJ1-3, is DVKVTQSSRYLVKRTGEKVFLECVQDMDHENMFWYRQDPGLGLRLIYFSYDVKMKEKGDIPEGYSVSREKKERFSLILESASTNQTSMYLCASSPGSFSGNTIYFGEGSWLTVV.

The chain links TRBV20-1 to TRBJ1-2; D is undetermined. The germline V gene encodes CDR1 DFQATT and CDR2 SNEGSKA (reference sequence). V lost 2 bases, J lost 6 bases, and 7 bases lay in between. The CDR3 runs 11 residues. The CDR3 DNA is TGCAGTGCTAGAAGGTGGGATGGCTACACCTTC. This sequence encodes CSARRWDGYTF.

The chain has TRBV7-2 and TRBJ2-5; a possible D gene is TRBD1 (5 bases). From germline, CDR1 is SGHTA and CDR2 FQGNSA. The ends were cut back, 6 bases at V and 3 bases at J, with 11 bases in the middle. The CDR3 has 13 amino acids. The CDR3 sequence is CASSYDRKETQYF. CDR3 DNA: TGTGCCAGCAGTTACGACAGAAAAGAGACCCAGTACTTC.

The sample holds many counts of this clonotype. The rearrangement joins TRBV12-3 or TRBV12-4 to TRBJ1-4; no clear D. V was trimmed by 0 bases and J by 4 bases, leaving 9 bases between them. The CDR3 consists of 15 residues. CDR3 in amino acids: CASSLARGLNEKLFF. The DNA of the CDR3 is TGTGCCAGCAGTTTAGCGCGAGGTCTTAATGAAAAACTGTTTTTT.

V gene TRBV20-1 combines with J gene TRBJ2-7, with D possibly TRBD1 on 5 matching bases. This CDR3 is built from 11 residues. Germline V gene lookup returns CDR1 DFQATT and CDR2 SNEGSKA (reference sequence). Trimming left V 4 bases short and J 2 bases short, with 6 bases between. CDR3 DNA: TGCAGTGCTAACAGGCCCTACGAGCAGTACTTC. Its translation is CSANRPYEQYF.

This clonotype has a handful of counts. The chain carries TRBV2 and TRBJ1-2, with D maybe TRBD1 (5 bases). V gave up 1 base and J gave up 4 bases, with 13 bases separating them. Germline CDR1 reads SNHLY; CDR2 reads FYNNEI. The CDR3 has 15 amino acids. This chain's CDR3 is CASSEDWGKSYGYTF. In DNA form, the CDR3 reads TGTGCCAGCAGTGAAGACTGGGGGAAGAGCTATGGCTACACCTTC.

The chain joins TRBV9 to TRBJ2-4; possible D gene TRBD1, 5 bases. This CDR3 has 16 residues. CDR1 and CDR2 (germline): SGDLS, YYNGEE. The V gene lost 4 bases and the J gene lost 0 bases, with 14 bases spanning the gap. CDR3 region: CASSPLGQGAKNIQYF. The CDR3 DNA is TGTGCCAGCAGCCCTCTCGGTCAGGGAGCCAAAAACATTCAGTACTTC.

The gene calls are TRBV5-1 and TRBJ2-7; D gene ambiguous. CDR1 SGHRS and CDR2 YFSETQ come from the germline V gene. V shed 5 bases and J shed 0 bases, with 12 bases lying between them. The CDR3 spans 14 residues. The CDR3 coding sequence is TGCGCCAGCAGACCGCAGTCCAGCTCCTACGAGCAGTACTTC. Protein: CASRPQSSSYEQYF.

This clonotype was picked up a small number of times. The chain links TRBV15 to TRBJ1-4; D call uncertain. V was cut by 11 bases and J by 4 bases, with 11 bases left in between. The germline V gene encodes CDR1 LNHNV and CDR2 YYDKDF (reference sequence). There are 12 residues in the CDR3. The CDR3 loop is CASVGVNEKLFF. CDR3 nucleotide sequence: TGTGCCTCCGTCGGAGTTAATGAAAAACTGTTTTTT.

This chain uses TRBV6-5 with TRBJ2-7; D not resolved. V dropped 10 bases and J dropped 2 bases, with 18 bases sitting between them. The germline V gene encodes CDR1 MNHEY and CDR2 SVGAGI. The CDR3 is made up of 14 amino acids. CDR3 amino acids: CATSPAPSAYEQYF. The CDR3 DNA reads as TGTGCCACGTCCCCAGCCCCCTCTGCCTACGAGCAGTACTTC.

The chain is built from TRBV27 and TRBJ2-7; D is perhaps TRBD1 (5 bases). The CDR3 has 17 amino acids. Germline V gene sequence: CDR1 MNHEY, CDR2 SMNVEV (reference sequence). The ends were cut back, 6 bases at V and 3 bases at J, with 24 bases in the middle. This CDR3 reads CASSPEGGAILHYEQYF. CDR3 DNA: TGTGCCAGCAGCCCCGAAGGTGGGGCTATCCTTCACTACGAGCAGTACTTC.

The chain has TRBV28 and TRBJ1-5; 9 bases agree with TRBD1. CDR3 length equals 14 residues. V was pared by 8 bases and J by 5 bases, with 7 bases of the junction left unmatched. Germline CDR1 and CDR2: MDHEN and SYDVKM. CDR3 loop: CASLTGQGHQPQHF. The CDR3 region has the DNA TGTGCCAGCCTAACGGGACAGGGACATCAGCCCCAGCATTTT.

The V gene is TRBV20-1, the J gene TRBJ2-3, with 11 bases lining up with TRBD2. Germline CDR1 DFQATT, CDR2 SNEGSKA (reference sequence). The CDR3 consists of 16 residues. V lost 3 bases to trimming and J lost 4 bases; unmatched junction nucleotides: 9. The CDR3 here is CSASLISGRASDTQYF. The CDR3 DNA sequence: TGCAGTGCTAGTTTGATTAGCGGGAGGGCCTCAGATACGCAGTATTTT.

In its sample, this clonotype was seen once. Here the CDR3 reads CASSQTNTGELFF. For the CDR3, the DNA is TGCGCCAGCAGCCAAACGAACACCGGGGAGCTGTTTTTT. The chain carries TRBV5-1 and TRBJ2-2, with D uncertain. V shed 4 bases and J shed 0 bases, with 4 bases lying between them. CDR1 is SGHRS, CDR2 YFSETQ, per germline. CDR3 size: 13 residues.

The chain couples TRBV6-5 to TRBJ1-2; the D is unclear. The CDR3 contains 15 residues. Trimming shortened V by 5 bases and J by 4 bases, and 17 bases separated the two germline ends. Germline CDR1 is MNHEY and CDR2 is SVGAGI. CDR3 DNA: TGTGCCAGCAGTCACACGGGAGGTACTTCCTATGGCTACACCTTC. Translated, it gives CASSHTGGTSYGYTF.

The V gene is TRBV28, the J gene TRBJ2-7; 12 positions match TRBD2. The CDR3 totals 16 residues. Germline CDR1 MDHEN, CDR2 SYDVKM. V gave up 3 bases and J gave up 1 base; unmatched junction bases: 4. The CDR3 coding sequence is TGTGCCAGCAGTTTCCCCGGACTAGCGGGATCCTACGAGCAGTACTTC. Its protein product is CASSFPGLAGSYEQYF.

This clonotype was observed a handful of times. The chain links TRBV6-5 to TRBJ2-5, with a weak D call TRBD1 (5 bases). This CDR3 contains 16 residues. Germline V gene sequence: CDR1 MNHEY, CDR2 SVGAGI. Trimming shortened V by 0 bases and J by 5 bases, and 16 bases separated the two germline ends. The CDR3 nucleotides read TGTGCCAGCAGTTACTCGGCTAGGGGCGCGAGGGAGACCCAGTACTTC. Amino acid sequence: CASSYSARGARETQYF.

This clonotype was counted at least ten times. The chain recombines TRBV12-3 or TRBV12-4 with TRBJ2-3, with TRBD2 identical over 13 bases. The CDR3 loop spans 16 amino acids. V was clipped by 3 bases and J by 5 bases; unmatched bases: 5. The CDR3 DNA reads as TGTGCCAGCAGTTTCCCAGGACTAGCGGGAGTAGATACGCAGTATTTT. It is translated as CASSFPGLAGVDTQYF.

The V and J genes are TRBV5-5 and TRBJ2-3, with TRBD1 identical over 9 bases. The V gene end was trimmed by 3 bases and the J gene end by 7 bases; junction bases not matched to a gene: 6. CDR1 is SGHKS and CDR2 is YYEKEE in the germline V gene (reference sequence). CDR3 length: 14 residues. The DNA of the CDR3 is TGTGCCAGCAGCTCGACAGGGGGAATGAATACGCAGTATTTT. As protein: CASSSTGGMNTQYF.